What follows describes a single T cell receptor beta chain. Thyroid surgery took place with no prior treatment in any patient. V lost 5 bases to trimming and J lost 3 bases, with 10 bases between them. The CDR3 length is 14 residues. Germline V gene sequence: CDR1 SGHTA, CDR2 FQGTGA. The data were taken from a study of metastatic and nonmetastatic thyroid tumors. Turning to the study itself: The study looked at repertoires side by side in blood and in tumor or nodule tissue from malignant and benign thyroid patients.

TCRdb used MiXCR to call clones anew from the PCR reads. The data contain about 4,300 clones, around 36% of them singletons. Sequencing was performed on adjacent normal tissue. The chain uses TRBV7-3 and TRBJ2-2; D unclear. This receptor was identified in a female donor with papillary thyroid cancer or a benign thyroid nodule (not recorded which). Some clones in this sample may be carry-over from other donors' samples. This CDR3 is CASSTDSYTGELFF. Here the CDR3 DNA reads TGTGCCAGCAGCACCGACTCATACACCGGGGAGCTGTTTTTT.